This T cell receptor beta chain was sequenced for a study of cytomegalovirus exposure and HLA in healthy donors. PCR involved 60 Vbeta and 13 Jbeta primers. Measured with immunoSEQ multiplex PCR; TCRdb has only the in-frame clones, and not every one. The sample consists of 150,000 to 200,000 clones, 75% to 85% of them appearing once. This clone was seen just once. With 9 bases clipped from V and 6 bases from J, the junction kept 8 bases outside the gene matches. Looked up from germline, CDR1 is MDHEN and CDR2 is SYDVKM. CDR3 length equals 13 residues. The source of this sequence is a woman aged 18-29 years in good health and CMV-seronegative. The genes are TRBV28 and TRBJ2-7; 10 positions agree with TRBD2. Sequenced sample: PBMCs. The CDR3 protein is CASTSGEIGEQYF. The DNA of the CDR3 is TGTGCCAGTACTAGCGGGGAGATCGGCGAGCAGTACTTC.